Below, 4 T cell receptor beta chains from the same sample are listed, as sequenced in a study of T cells after yellow fever vaccination. One entry per CDR3 protein, called by TCRdb with MiXCR from the 5' RACE reads. Of 500,000 to 650,000 distinct CDR3 sequences in the sample, roughly 12% were seen once. The specimen was PBMCs, collected on the day of the yellow fever booster vaccination. Receptors originate from a man in his thirties or forties who received the YFV17D yellow fever vaccine.

In this sample, this clonotype turned up a few times. The J gene is TRBJ2-1, the V gene TRBV4-3; unclear D gene. The germline CDR1 and CDR2 sequences are LGHNA and YSLEER. V lost 1 base and J 6 bases, leaving 13 bases between the germline ends. The CDR3 loop spans 15 amino acids. The CDR3 nucleotides read TGCGCCAGCAGCCAAGGGTTTTTTTGGGGCAATGAGCAGTTCTTC. Translated: CASSQGFFWGNEQFF.

In its sample, this clonotype was seen a few times. V and J are TRBV30 and TRBJ1-2, with D maybe TRBD1 (5 bases). The CDR3 runs 13 residues. Per the germline V gene, CDR1 is GTSNPN and CDR2 is SVGIG (reference sequence). The V end lost 5 bases, the J end lost 3 bases, and 13 bases lay between the germline ends. CDR3 sequence (DNA): TGTGCCTGGTCGCGACAGCGAGACTATGGCTACACCTTC. Translating gives CAWSRQRDYGYTF.

This clonotype was recorded at least ten times. The chain has TRBV3-1 and TRBJ2-3, with D possibly called TRBD1 or TRBD2 (5 bases each). Germline CDR1 reads LGHDT; CDR2 reads YNNKEL (reference sequence). The CDR3 covers 15 residues. Trimming cost V 0 bases and J 3 bases, with 10 bases left between them. The CDR3 protein is CASSQELGTTDTQYF. The CDR3 nucleotides read TGTGCCAGCAGCCAAGAGTTGGGGACGACAGATACGCAGTATTTT.

V usage is TRBV7-2 and J usage is TRBJ2-7; the D is unclear. This CDR3 has 12 residues. V was cut by 1 base and J by 7 bases, with 8 bases left in between. The germline gives CDR1 SGHTA, CDR2 FQGNSA. CDR3 nucleotides: TGTGCCAGCAGCTTAGGTCTGGAGGAGCAGTACTTC. Protein product: CASSLGLEEQYF.